This T cell receptor (beta chain) was obtained from a study of blood T cell repertoires in COVID-19. Study-level information: Samples of COVID-19 (acute and convalescent) were obtained from the United States, Italy and Spain. Nucleic acid was either cDNA or gDNA, and it came from T cells, B-cell-depleted T cells, or PBMCs.

Each recovered donor of Cohort 3 presented with two negative PCRs, clearance, or symptom resolution. Trimming pared 7 bases from V and 0 bases from J, leaving 10 bases between. Germline V gene lookup returns CDR1 MNHEY and CDR2 SVGAGI. The CDR3 length is 13 residues. Authors' processing steps: From reference gene primer amplification, estimates of nucleated cell counts were derived. Libraries were prepared by immunoSEQ multiplex PCR; TCRdb keeps only in-frame clonotypes and omits some of them. V, J and clone size are taken as reported in that table, and D and trimming were inferred from the DNA itself. The data show about 140,000 clones, approximately 79% seen once. This clone has at least ten counts.

The specimen sequenced was PBMCs or T cells enriched from blood (not recorded which). The chain employs TRBV6-5 and TRBJ2-7; D is undetermined. The receptor was derived from a woman in her fifties or sixties who had recovered from COVID-19. The CDR3 coding sequence is TGTGCCAGCATGAGGCGCAGCTCCTACGAGCAGTACTTC. Translating it yields CASMRRSSYEQYF.